The 10 T cell receptor beta chains below come from one sample, sequenced in a study of PD-1 blockade in classical Hodgkin lymphoma. All trial patients relapsed after autologous stem cell transplantation. PBMCs were thawed, and CD8+ T cells were then isolated from them by magnetic negative selection. Method: immunoSEQ multiplex PCR; TCRdb's copy keeps in-frame clones and lacks some. The sample yields approximately 10,000 clones, around 82% seen once. Sequences were derived from CD8+ T cells from blood, sampled at baseline. These receptors were collected from a human donor with classical Hodgkin lymphoma.

The V gene is TRBV5-3, the J gene TRBJ2-7; D is ambiguous. TRBV5-3 is an ORF, with its function uncertain. The CDR3 covers 15 residues. Trimming pared 8 bases from V and 7 bases from J, leaving 25 bases between. Here the CDR3 DNA reads TGTGCCAGCAGTTCCGAGGAGACCCGACTGGATGAGCAGTACTTC. It specifies CASSSEETRLDEQYF.

The CDR3 sequence is CASSTYNEQFF. CDR3 in DNA: TGTGCCAGTAGTACCTACAATGAGCAGTTCTTC. The chain carries TRBV19 and TRBJ2-1; unclear D gene. V dropped 4 bases and J dropped 2 bases, with 0 bases sitting between them. CDR1 and CDR2 from the germline V gene are LNHDA and SQIVND (reference sequence). The CDR3 loop spans 11 amino acids.

This chain joins TRBV5-6 and TRBJ2-1, with D possibly being TRBD2 (5 bases). There are 13 residues in the CDR3. V lost 2 bases to trimming and J lost 5 bases, with 8 bases between them. Per germline, CDR1 SGHDT and CDR2 YYEEEE. CDR3 DNA sequence: TGTGCCAGCAGCTTTCTTAGCGACAATGAGCAGTTCTTC. This translates into CASSFLSDNEQFF. The full variable domain, in which reference TRBV5-6 and TRBJ2-1 provide the parts outside the CDR3, is DAGVTQSPTHLIKTRGQQVTLRCSPKSGHDTVSWYQQALGQGPQFIFQYYEEEERQRGNFPDRFSGHQFPNYSSELNVNALLLGDSALYLCASSFLSDNEQFFGPGTRLTVL.

The V and J genes are TRBV2 and TRBJ2-2; possibly TRBD2 for D (7 bases). This CDR3 is 17 amino acids long. V lost 6 bases to trimming and J lost 1 base, with 18 bases between them. Germline V CDR1 and CDR2: SNHLY, FYNNEI. The CDR3 region has the DNA TGTGCCAGCAGGAGGGCTGGGGGCGGGAGGAACACCGGGGAGCTGTTTTTT. Translation gives CASRRAGGGRNTGELFF.

The rearrangement uses TRBV11-2 and TRBJ2-1; 12 bases are a match to TRBD2. V dropped 5 bases and J dropped 2; count of bases not matched to a gene: 7. From germline, CDR1 is SGHAT and CDR2 FQNNGV. The CDR3 is 17 amino acids. CDR3 region: CASSTYRTSGTYNEQFF. The CDR3, as DNA: TGTGCCAGCAGCACTTACCGGACTAGCGGGACCTACAATGAGCAGTTCTTC.

The gene calls are TRBV27 and TRBJ2-2, with D unresolved. Germline V gene data show CDR1 as MNHEY and CDR2 as SMNVEV (reference sequence). V shed 6 bases and J shed 2 bases, with 13 bases lying between them. The CDR3 spans 15 residues. CDR3 bases: TGTGCCAGCAGGATTTTAGGGCCAAACACCGGGGAGCTGTTTTTT. Translation gives CASRILGPNTGELFF.

The V call is TRBV27, the J call TRBJ2-1, with TRBD2 identical over 12 bases. The V gene end was trimmed by 6 bases and the J gene end by 9 bases; junction bases not matched to a gene: 6. CDR1 is MNHEY and CDR2 is SMNVEV in the germline V gene (reference sequence). This CDR3 has 14 residues. The CDR3 bases are TGTGCCAGCAGGGGACTAGCGGGCCCGAGTGAGCAGTTCTTC. Encoded protein: CASRGLAGPSEQFF.

This chain uses TRBV11-2 with TRBJ2-5; D gene unclear. The CDR3 sequence is 13 residues long. V was cut by 1 base and J by 0 bases, with 3 bases left in between. The germline CDR1 and CDR2 sequences are SGHAT and FQNNGV. This CDR3 reads CASSLAYQETQYF. The CDR3 nucleotides are TGTGCCAGCAGCTTAGCCTACCAAGAGACCCAGTACTTC. The whole variable domain, remainder taken from reference TRBV11-2 and TRBJ2-5, is EAGVAQSPRYKIIEKRQSVAFWCNPISGHATLYWYQQILGQGPKLLIQFQNNGVVDDSQLPKDRFSAERLKGVDSTLKIQPAKLEDSAVYLCASSLAYQETQYFGPGTRLLVL.

This chain uses TRBV11-3 with TRBJ1-5; D is unclear. CDR3 size: 17 residues. V lost 0 bases, J lost 0 bases, and 12 bases lay in between. From germline, CDR1 is SGHNT and CDR2 YENEEA. CDR3 in amino acids: CASSLDSAGASNQPQHF. CDR3 sequence (DNA): TGTGCCAGCAGCTTAGATAGCGCAGGAGCTAGCAATCAGCCCCAGCATTTT.

The chain combines TRBV27 with TRBJ2-1; 9 bases align to TRBD2. Germline CDR1 and CDR2: MNHEY and SMNVEV (reference sequence). This CDR3 region has 19 residues. Trimming cost V 6 bases and J 0 bases; bases outside gene matches: 15. The CDR3 coding sequence is TGTGCCAGCAGCCTAGCGGGAAGCTGGTTAGAGAGCTCCTACAATGAGCAGTTCTTC. Translated, it gives CASSLAGSWLESSYNEQFF.